The 27 T cell receptor beta chains presented below share a single source sample, sequenced in a study of cytomegalovirus exposure and HLA in healthy donors. Use of 60 Vbeta and 13 Jbeta primers characterized the PCR. Produced via immunoSEQ multiplex PCR; TCRdb's table is partial and in-frame only. The sample holds around 93,000 clones, roughly 67% seen once. The sequencing input was PBMCs. These receptors were collected from a boy under 18 in good health and CMV-seropositive.

This clone was picked up a small number of times. An end of the junction differs from the germline gene, which may be a read error. V gene TRBV7-9 combines with J gene TRBJ1-2; possibly TRBD1 for D (6 bases). CDR3 length equals 12 residues. Germline V gives CDR1 SEHNR, CDR2 FQNEAQ (reference sequence). CDR3 sequence reads: CSSSSGQSGYTF. The CDR3 bases are TGTTCCAGCAGCTCCGGACAGTCTGGCTACACCTTC.

The J gene is TRBJ2-1, the V gene TRBV2, with a possible D match to TRBD2 (5 bases). V lost 2 bases and J 7 bases, leaving 15 bases between the germline ends. Germline V gene lookup returns CDR1 SNHLY and CDR2 FYNNEI. The CDR3 consists of 15 residues. The CDR3 DNA is TGTGCCAGCAGTGAATTCGGGGAGTATTCTAATGAGCAGTTCTTC. Amino acid sequence: CASSEFGEYSNEQFF.

The V and J genes are TRBV5-1 and TRBJ2-7; tentative D call: TRBD2 (6 bases). CDR1 and CDR2 (germline): SGHRS, YFSETQ. Trimming cost V 2 bases and J 6 bases, with 9 bases left between them. The CDR3 is 12 amino acids. The CDR3 bases are TGCGCCAGCAGCTTTACTAGCTCCGAGCAGTACTTC. This translates into CASSFTSSEQYF. The full variable domain, completed using reference TRBV5-1 and TRBJ2-7, is KAGVTQTPRYLIKTRGQQVTLSCSPISGHRSVSWYQQTPGQGLQFLFEYFSETQRNKGNFPGRFSGRQFSNSRSEMNVSTLELGDSALYLCASSFTSSEQYFGPGTRLTVT.

This chain connects TRBV12-5 to TRBJ2-2; 8 nucleotides match TRBD1. The germline CDR1 and CDR2 sequences are LGHNT and FRNRAP. CDR3 length: 14 amino acids. With V trimmed by 6 bases and J by 7 bases, 7 bases remained unmatched. CDR3 sequence: CASGPQGADGELFF. The CDR3 coding sequence is TGTGCTAGTGGCCCCCAGGGGGCGGACGGGGAGCTGTTTTTT. The variable domain in full, completed from reference TRBV12-5 and TRBJ2-2, reads DARVTQTPRHKVTEMGQEVTMRCQPILGHNTVFWYRQTMMQGLELLAYFRNRAPLDDSGMPKDRFSAEMPDATLATLKIQPSEPRDSAVYFCASGPQGADGELFFGEGSRLTVL.

Concerning this clone: Other DNA variants within this sample encode the same CDR3. The chain has TRBV9 and TRBJ1-2, with D tentatively TRBD1 (6 bases). With 0 bases removed from V and 3 bases from J, the gap between germline ends came to 9 bases. Germline CDR1 SGDLS, CDR2 YYNGEE. The CDR3 is 14 residues long. CDR3 sequence reads: CASSVGGGDYGYTF. The CDR3 DNA follows: TGTGCCAGCAGCGTAGGTGGGGGCGACTATGGCTACACCTTC.

This chain links TRBV5-4 with TRBJ2-3; perhaps TRBD1 as D (5 bases). Trimming stripped 0 bases from V and 2 bases from J, with 7 bases between. Germline CDR1 and CDR2: SGHNT and YYREEE (reference sequence). The CDR3 contains 14 residues. The chain's CDR3 is CASSLGQLTDTQYF. DNA of the CDR3: TGTGCCAGCAGCTTGGGACAGCTCACAGATACGCAGTATTTT.

The rearrangement joins TRBV5-1 to TRBJ1-3, with D perhaps matching TRBD1 (5 bases). Trimming left V 4 bases short and J 0 bases short, with 14 bases between. CDR3 size: 16 residues. Germline V gene sequence: CDR1 SGHRS, CDR2 YFSETQ. CDR3 bases: TGCGCCAGCAGCCGGGGGGGGATCAGCTCTGGAAACACCATATATTTT. It encodes CASSRGGISSGNTIYF.

This chain joins TRBV6-1 and TRBJ1-2; D is ambiguous. The CDR3 spans 14 residues. V dropped 6 bases and J dropped 2 bases, with 13 bases sitting between them. Germline lookup yields CDR1 MNHNS and CDR2 SASEGT. For the CDR3, the DNA is TGTGCCAGCAGCCCCTCGGTACAGAACTATGGCTACACCTTC. Protein: CASSPSVQNYGYTF.

This clone has only one observation. At one boundary the junction diverges from the germline segment, which might be a read error. CDR3: CSAKFQGNQPQNF. DNA of the CDR3: TGCAGCGCCAAATTCCAGGGGAATCAGCCCCAGAATTTT. This rearrangement joins TRBV29-1 to TRBJ1-5; D may be TRBD1 (6 bases). CDR3 length: 13 amino acids. CDR1 is SQVTM and CDR2 is ANQGSEA in the germline V gene.

Notes on this clone: The germline gene is not matched at one end of the junction; a read error may be the cause. The chain recombines TRBV7-2 with TRBJ2-1; possible D gene TRBD2, 5 bases. CDR1 and CDR2 from the germline V gene are SGHTA and FQGNSA. The CDR3 spans 13 residues. The CDR3 loop is CASSFSSARGLVF. The CDR3 coding sequence is TGTGCCAGCAGCTTTTCTTCCGCCCGCGGGCTTGTCTTC.

This chain connects TRBV7-9 to TRBJ2-5; tentative D call: TRBD2 (5 bases). The V end lost 5 bases, the J end lost 1 base, and 11 bases lay between the germline ends. The CDR3 spans 14 residues. Per the germline V gene, CDR1 is SEHNR and CDR2 is FQNEAQ (reference sequence). CDR3 protein: CASSHPEGQETQYF. In DNA, the CDR3 is TGTGCCAGCAGCCACCCCGAGGGCCAAGAGACCCAGTACTTC.

The chain recombines TRBV18 with TRBJ2-7; 8 bases match TRBD2. V dropped 5 bases and J dropped 3; count of bases not matched to a gene: 3. This CDR3 is built from 13 residues. Germline V gene lookup returns CDR1 KGHSH and CDR2 LQKENI. This CDR3 reads CASSSGSNYEQYF. The CDR3 nucleotides are TGTGCCAGCTCAAGCGGGAGTAACTACGAGCAGTACTTC.

The rearrangement links TRBV5-5 to TRBJ1-1, with a possible D match to TRBD1 (6 bases). V shed 2 bases and J shed 7 bases, with 12 bases lying between them. The CDR3 totals 13 residues. Germline V gene sequence: CDR1 SGHKS, CDR2 YYEKEE (reference sequence). CDR3: CASSFQGRDEAFF. The CDR3 DNA reads as TGTGCCAGCAGCTTTCAGGGGAGGGATGAAGCTTTCTTT.

This clone was picked up a small number of times. The CDR3 nucleotides are TGTGCCAGCAGCCTTACCGAGGTCGCTAATGAGCAGTTCTTC. Its protein product is CASSLTEVANEQFF. The V and J genes are TRBV7-9 and TRBJ2-1, with D hard to call. The germline CDR1 and CDR2 sequences are SEHNR and FQNEAQ (reference sequence). V was clipped by 5 bases and J by 7 bases, with 15 bases between them. The CDR3 runs to 14 residues.

V gene TRBV2 combines with J gene TRBJ2-7; 7 nucleotides line up with TRBD1. V lost 6 bases to trimming and J lost 2 bases; unmatched junction nucleotides: 13. This CDR3 spans 16 amino acids. CDR1 is SNHLY, CDR2 FYNNEI, per germline. CDR3 DNA sequence: TGTGCCAGCAGCTTATTACCTCCGGGACAGACCTACGAGCAGTACTTC. Translated: CASSLLPPGQTYEQYF.

This clone was counted once. The chain is built from TRBV7-2 and TRBJ1-1; D is ambiguous. The CDR3 has 13 residues. V lost 5 bases and J 1 base, leaving 8 bases between the germline ends. The germline CDR1 and CDR2 sequences are SGHTA and FQGNSA. This CDR3 is CASSLTGNTEAFF. CDR3 DNA sequence: TGTGCCAGCAGCCTGACGGGGAACACTGAAGCTTTCTTT.

This clone has a handful of counts. The CDR3 reads CASRLRQGADTQYF. In nucleotides, the CDR3 is TGTGCCAGCAGACTAAGACAGGGAGCAGATACGCAGTATTTT. The J gene is TRBJ2-3, the V gene TRBV7-2, with 7 bases lining up with TRBD1. J lost 4 bases, V lost 6 bases, and 7 bases had no gene match. Germline CDR1 reads SGHTA; CDR2 reads FQGNSA. CDR3 size: 14 residues.

The V gene is TRBV10-2, the J gene TRBJ2-1; 7 bases align to TRBD2. Per the germline V gene, CDR1 is WSHSY and CDR2 is SAAADI. The J segment lost 1 base and the V segment lost 7 bases, leaving 7 bases of the junction unmatched. This CDR3 spans 15 amino acids. The CDR3 reads CASTPSGASYNEQFF. CDR3 DNA sequence: TGCGCCAGCACTCCAAGCGGGGCTTCCTACAATGAGCAGTTCTTC.

J is TRBJ2-6 and V is TRBV4-2, with D maybe TRBD1 (5 bases). Trimming removed 4 bases from V and 0 bases from J, with 16 bases in between. The CDR3 contains 18 residues. Germline CDR1 is LGHNA and CDR2 is YNFKEQ. CDR3 DNA sequence: TGTGCCAGCAGCCCCAAGGGTCAGGGTAGCTCTGGGGCCAACGTCCTGACTTTC. Its protein is CASSPKGQGSSGANVLTF.

The chain joins TRBV6-1 to TRBJ2-7, with D perhaps TRBD1 (6 bases). The CDR3 is made up of 15 amino acids. V lost 4 bases and J lost 10, with 23 bases in between. CDR1 MNHNS and CDR2 SASEGT come from the germline V gene. The CDR3 sequence: CASSGPRTAISEQYF. In DNA, the CDR3 is TGTGCCAGCAGTGGCCCCCGGACAGCAATAAGCGAACAGTACTTC.

The chain is built from TRBV27 and TRBJ2-7, with D possibly TRBD1 on 6 matching bases. From germline, CDR1 is MNHEY and CDR2 SMNVEV (reference sequence). This CDR3 has 15 amino acids. Trimming left V 8 bases short and J 3 bases short, with 20 bases between. CDR3 amino acids: CASLKLRGGYYEQYF. In DNA form, the CDR3 reads TGTGCCAGCTTGAAACTCAGGGGCGGCTACTACGAGCAGTACTTC.

This chain uses TRBV13 with TRBJ2-7; 14 bases are shared with TRBD2. This CDR3 contains 18 residues. V lost 5 bases and J lost 3; bases outside the gene matches: 12. Looked up from germline, CDR1 is PRHDT and CDR2 is FYEKMQ (reference sequence). CDR3 coding DNA: TGTGCCAGCAGCCACACATCCGGGACTAGCGGGAGTAACTACGAGCAGTACTTC. Its protein product is CASSHTSGTSGSNYEQYF. Based on the CDR3 plus reference TRBV13 and TRBJ2-7, the full variable domain is AAGVIQSPRHLIKEKRETATLKCYPIPRHDTVYWYQQGPGQDPQFLISFYEKMQSDKGSIPDRFSAQQFSDYHSELNMSSLELGDSALYFCASSHTSGTSGSNYEQYFGPGTRLTVT.

Only one count was recorded for this clone. Other DNA sequences in the same sample also yield this CDR3. The rearrangement joins TRBV9 to TRBJ2-7; 13 bases are a match to TRBD2. Trimming at V came to 3 bases and at J to 3 bases, leaving 3 bases not matched to a gene. Looked up from germline, CDR1 is SGDLS and CDR2 is YYNGEE. This CDR3 is 15 amino acids long. The CDR3 bases are TGTGCCAGCAGCGGAGGACTAGCGGGAGTCTACGAGCAGTACTTC. This translates into CASSGGLAGVYEQYF.

The genes are TRBV29-1 and TRBJ2-1; 7 positions match TRBD1. Germline CDR1 SQVTM, CDR2 ANQGSEA. The V gene end was trimmed by 7 bases and the J gene end by 9 bases; junction bases not matched to a gene: 9. This CDR3 is built from 12 residues. The CDR3 is CSDLRRGLEQFF. CDR3 coding DNA: TGCAGCGACCTACGTAGGGGGCTTGAGCAGTTCTTC.

The chain combines TRBV5-4 with TRBJ1-2, with D possibly being TRBD1 (6 bases). Trimming removed 0 bases at V and 7 bases at J, with 7 bases between. This CDR3 region has 12 residues. The germline V gene encodes CDR1 SGHNT and CDR2 YYREEE (reference sequence). The CDR3 region is CASSLDRAGYTF. The CDR3, as DNA: TGTGCCAGCAGCTTGGACAGGGCTGGCTACACCTTC.

A remark on this clone: At one boundary the junction diverges from the germline segment, which might be a read error. The V gene is TRBV30, the J gene TRBJ1-5; TRBD1 matches at 11 bases. Germline loops: CDR1 GTSNPN, CDR2 SVGIG (reference sequence). The CDR3 covers 14 residues. CDR3 in amino acids: CAWSVRTGGQPQNF. CDR3 sequence (DNA): TGTGCCTGGAGTGTACGGACAGGGGGCCAGCCCCAGAATTTT.

This CDR3 reads CASSSGVQIAKNIQYF. DNA of the CDR3: TGTGCCAGCTCCTCCGGGGTCCAAATAGCCAAAAACATTCAGTACTTC. The chain carries TRBV19 and TRBJ2-4; D perhaps matches TRBD2 (5 bases). Germline CDR1 is LNHDA and CDR2 is SQIVND (reference sequence). Trimming took 9 bases from V and 0 from J, leaving 18 bases between them. The CDR3 extends over 16 amino acids.